This is a list of T cell receptor beta chains from one sample in a study of spatial heterogeneity in lung cancer. TCRdb passed the 5' RACE reads through MiXCR, listing each CDR3 protein once. In the table there are 20,000 to 30,000 distinct CDR3 sequences, 9.5% to 15% of which are singletons. The source material was PBMCs, sampled at surgery. Source of these receptors: a female donor with early-stage non-small cell lung cancer. Both conserved end residues are part of each CDR3. D genes are given only for firm matches. Clone sizes are given selectively: once, few, many, or a class where the clone is expanded.

d_call	v_call	j_call	clone_size	cdr3_aa	cdr3_nt
TRBD2	TRBV5-4	TRBJ2-7	many	CASSNLGLAGGEQYF	TGTGCCAGCAGCAACCTGGGACTAGCGGGAGGCGAGCAGTACTTC
-	TRBV15	TRBJ1-3	many	CATSREGGPSGNTIYF	TGTGCCACCAGCAGAGAGGGCGGACCCTCTGGAAACACCATATATTTT
-	TRBV27	TRBJ2-7	-	CASSLTDPPGEQYF	TGTGCCAGCAGTTTGACAGACCCTCCGGGAGAGCAGTACTTC
-	TRBV12-5	TRBJ2-2	-	CASGLVLLGQANTGELFF	TGTGCTAGTGGTTTGGTACTGCTCGGACAAGCGAACACCGGGGAGCTGTTTTTT
TRBD2	TRBV7-6	TRBJ2-7	many	CASSIGTSGTYEQYF	TGTGCCAGCAGCATAGGGACTAGCGGAACCTACGAGCAGTACTTC
-	TRBV28	TRBJ2-7	-	CASSPIPGEQYF	TGTGCCAGCAGCCCCATTCCCGGCGAGCAGTACTTC
TRBD2	TRBV27	TRBJ2-1	many	CASPLAGGNYSYNEQFF	TGTGCCAGCCCCCTAGCGGGAGGGAACTACTCCTACAATGAGCAGTTCTTC
-	TRBV7-9	TRBJ1-2	many	CASSPRESNGYTF	TGTGCCAGCAGCCCCAGGGAATCCAATGGCTACACCTTC
-	TRBV7-2	TRBJ2-5	many	CASRIGGQQETQYF	TGTGCCAGCAGGATAGGGGGGCAGCAAGAGACCCAGTACTTC
-	TRBV6-2/TRBV6-3	TRBJ1-3	many	CASNPGLSGNTIYF	TGTGCCAGCAATCCGGGGCTCTCTGGAAACACCATATATTTT
TRBD1	TRBV9	TRBJ1-2	many	CASSKAGQAAYGYTF	TGTGCCAGCAGCAAGGCGGGACAGGCGGCCTATGGCTACACCTTC
-	TRBV19	TRBJ2-1	-	CASRWGGGATYEQFF	TGTGCCAGTAGATGGGGCGGGGGCGCAACCTATGAGCAGTTCTTC
-	TRBV7-9	TRBJ2-2	many	CASSLGRGPGELFF	TGTGCCAGCAGCTTAGGCAGGGGACCCGGGGAGCTGTTTTTT
-	TRBV2	TRBJ1-2	few	CASSDEVPGYTF	TGTGCCAGCAGTGACGAGGTTCCTGGCTACACCTTC
TRBD2	TRBV23-1	TRBJ2-2	many	CASSQLTAGGAGELFF	TGCGCCAGCAGTCAACTGACAGCGGGAGGGGCCGGGGAGCTGTTTTTT
TRBD1	TRBV7-9	TRBJ1-2	many	CASSTGGPYYGYTF	TGTGCCAGCAGCACAGGGGGGCCATACTATGGCTACACCTTC
-	TRBV7-2	TRBJ2-2	many	CASSLRGDTGELFF	TGTGCCAGCAGCTTACGTGGGGACACCGGGGAGCTGTTTTTT
-	TRBV28	TRBJ2-7	-	CASSLGIWYEQYF	TGTGCCAGCAGTTTGGGGATCTGGTACGAGCAGTACTTC
TRBD1	TRBV29-1	TRBJ2-7	many	CSVETPPGTVSHEQYF	TGCAGCGTTGAAACCCCGCCGGGGACAGTCTCCCACGAGCAGTACTTC
-	TRBV3-1	TRBJ1-1	medium-sized	CASSQDSRGRYTEAFF	TGTGCCAGCAGCCAAGATTCCAGGGGCCGGTACACTGAAGCTTTCTTT
TRBD2	TRBV20-1	TRBJ2-1	many	CSPVQGSGGASYNEQFF	TGCAGTCCTGTACAGGGCTCGGGGGGGGCCTCCTACAATGAGCAGTTCTTC
TRBD1	TRBV6-6	TRBJ1-6	many	CASSYSGTGTSPLHF	TGTGCCAGCAGTTATAGCGGGACAGGGACTTCACCCCTCCACTTT
-	TRBV7-3	TRBJ2-2	many	CASSFRDTNTGELFF	TGTGCCAGCAGCTTCCGCGACACGAACACCGGGGAGCTGTTTTTT
-	TRBV7-2	TRBJ2-7	-	CASSLQSYYEQYF	TGTGCCAGCAGCTTACAGAGTTACTACGAGCAGTACTTC
-	TRBV19	TRBJ2-3	many	CASSVGPRDTQYF	TGTGCCAGTAGTGTCGGGCCCCGCGATACGCAGTATTTT
-	TRBV12-3/TRBV12-4	TRBJ2-5	many	CASSTNGIQETQYF	TGTGCCAGCAGCACCAATGGGATCCAAGAGACCCAGTACTTC
TRBD2	TRBV12-3/TRBV12-4	TRBJ2-2	many	CASSWGGLAGIGELFF	TGTGCCAGCAGTTGGGGCGGACTAGCGGGGATCGGGGAGCTGTTTTTT
-	TRBV4-1	TRBJ2-2	many	CASSQEYTGELFF	TGCGCCAGCAGCCAAGAGTATACCGGGGAGCTGTTTTTT
-	TRBV5-1	TRBJ1-1	-	CASSLNAAEAFF	TGCGCCAGCAGCTTGAACGCAGCTGAAGCTTTCTTT
-	TRBV4-1	TRBJ1-1	many	CASSQVGQLNTEAFF	TGCGCCAGCAGCCAAGTAGGACAGTTGAACACTGAAGCTTTCTTT
TRBD1	TRBV29-1	TRBJ2-1	many	CSVERTGGHYEQFF	TGCAGCGTCGAAAGGACAGGGGGGCACTATGAGCAGTTCTTC
-	TRBV5-1	TRBJ2-1	many	CASSLAGGAYNEQFF	TGCGCCAGCAGCTTGGCCGGGGGAGCCTACAATGAGCAGTTCTTC
TRBD2	TRBV4-2	TRBJ2-1	many	CASSQDLLAGTGEQFF	TGTGCCAGCAGCCAAGATCTACTAGCGGGAACAGGTGAGCAGTTCTTC
-	TRBV12-3/TRBV12-4	TRBJ1-5	many	CASSLAHDQPQHF	TGTGCCAGCAGTTTAGCCCACGATCAGCCCCAGCATTTT
-	TRBV30	TRBJ1-1	many	CAWTLKVNTEAFF	TGTGCCTGGACCTTAAAGGTGAACACTGAAGCTTTCTTT